One sample yielded the 6 T cell receptor beta chains listed below, sequenced in a study of T-cell reconstitution after alpha-beta-depleted transplantation in children. TCRbeta library preparation incorporated unique molecular identifiers. A single record per CDR3 protein comes from TCRdb applying MiXCR to the PCR reads. The table lists approximately 400,000 distinct CDR3 sequences, approximately 10% of them singletons, with 4.5% to 6% in the top ten. The material sequenced was PBMCs from the stem cell graft donor, taken from the stem cell graft. All receptors come from a human donor who donated a stem cell graft to a child with acute myeloid leukemia.

This clonotype was detected many times. The chain employs TRBV12-3 or TRBV12-4 and TRBJ2-7, with TRBD1 matching 12 bases. Trimming removed 2 bases from V and 7 bases from J; junction bases left unmatched: 6. The CDR3 extends over 15 amino acids. The CDR3 nucleotides read TGTGCCAGCAGTTTATCCGGGACAGGGGGCCGAGAGCAGTACGTC. It specifies CASSLSGTGGREQYV.

This clonotype was picked up a small number of times. This chain connects TRBV14 to TRBJ2-2; D tentatively reads TRBD1 or TRBD2 (6 bases each). Deletions cut 6 bases from V and 6 bases from J, with 17 bases between. Germline V gene lookup returns CDR1 SGHDN and CDR2 FVKESK. CDR3 length: 15 residues. The chain's CDR3 is CASSRMRGAAGELFF. In DNA, the CDR3 is TGTGCCAGCAGTCGAATGAGGGGGGCTGCCGGGGAGCTGTTTTTT.

This clonotype was observed a few times. The J gene is TRBJ2-4, the V gene TRBV20-1, with D perhaps assigned TRBD1 or TRBD2 (5 bases each). CDR1 and CDR2 from the germline V gene are DFQATT and SNEGSKA (reference sequence). The CDR3 sequence is 20 residues long. Deletions cut 6 bases from V and 0 bases from J, with 30 bases between. The CDR3 protein is CSATTLGAGTGRRAKNIQYF. Here the CDR3 DNA reads TGCAGTGCCACCACCCTAGGGGCAGGGACCGGGCGGCGAGCCAAAAACATTCAGTACTTC.

This chain uses TRBV20-1 with TRBJ2-2, with 9 bases fitting TRBD2. The J segment lost 2 bases and the V segment lost 0 bases, leaving 7 bases of the junction unmatched. The CDR3 covers 17 residues. Germline V gene lookup returns CDR1 DFQATT and CDR2 SNEGSKA (reference sequence). Here the CDR3 DNA reads TGCAGTGCTAGAGATTTGGGCGGGAGGGCTAACACCGGGGAGCTGTTTTTT. This codes for CSARDLGGRANTGELFF.

This clonotype was seen a handful of times. V usage is TRBV20-1 and J usage is TRBJ1-6; 7 positions match TRBD1. This CDR3 is 15 amino acids long. Germline V lookup: CDR1 DFQATT, CDR2 SNEGSKA (reference sequence). The V gene end was trimmed by 3 bases and the J gene end by 8 bases; junction bases not matched to a gene: 10. The CDR3 is CSASPKVGGDSPLHF. CDR3 bases: TGCAGTGCTAGCCCCAAGGTAGGGGGCGATTCACCCCTCCACTTT.

This clonotype has a count of ten or more. V usage is TRBV5-5 and J usage is TRBJ2-5, with D possibly TRBD2 on 7 matching bases. V was cut by 3 bases and J by 5 bases, with 20 bases left in between. Germline CDR1 is SGHKS and CDR2 is YYEKEE (reference sequence). The CDR3 sequence is 16 residues long. DNA of the CDR3: TGTGCCAGCAGCTACCGTCCGCGGGGGCCGGAGGAGACCCAGTACTTC. Amino acid sequence: CASSYRPRGPEETQYF.